This T cell receptor beta chain was retrieved from a study of blood T cell repertoires in COVID-19. The overall study: The study drew acute and convalescent COVID-19 samples from the United States, Italy and Spain. Sample material is recorded as cDNA or gDNA derived from T cells, B-cell-depleted T cells, or PBMCs.

Followed longitudinally, the Seattle patients had been enrolled during active infection. The germline V and J ends were trimmed by 2 bases and 4 bases, with 17 bases remaining between them. The length of the CDR3 is 16 residues. Germline V lookup: CDR1 MNHNS, CDR2 SASEGT. Source study methods: Nucleated cell counts were estimated from reference gene primer amplification. The data were produced by immunoSEQ multiplex PCR, yet TCRdb's version contains in-frame clones alone and is incomplete. V and J calls and clone size are given by that table; D and trimming were obtained from the DNA. The sample includes 300,000 to 400,000 clones, about 90% seen only once; the top ten take 7% to 8%.

This receptor was obtained from a woman aged 70-85 years with COVID-19, enrolled during active disease. Sequences were obtained from peripheral blood. The chain employs TRBV6-1 and TRBJ1-1; the D gene is possibly TRBD1 (6 bases). CDR3 bases: TGTGCCAGCAGTGAATGGGAATGGGGGCGAGGCACTGAAGCTTTCTTT. This sequence encodes CASSEWEWGRGTEAFF.